This TCR beta chain emerged from a study of T cell responses to AZD1222 COVID-19 vaccine. Findings and caveats of the study: Spike-specific TCR depth and breadth grew after two AZD1222 doses.

Points on this clone: As yet, its antigen is unknown.

CDR3 length equals 13 residues. CDR1 and CDR2 (germline): SGHDN, FVKESK. The V and J ends lost 1 base and 7 bases respectively, with 8 bases between them. Sequencing was performed with immunoSEQ multiplex PCR; in TCRdb, only in-frame clones are kept and a portion is missing. The sample yields 200,000 or so clones, around 87% seen once. This sample comprised peripheral blood, obtained on day 0 of MenACWY control vaccination. The rearrangement joins TRBV14 to TRBJ1-5; no definite D call. This TCR derives from an adult in good health. Here the CDR3 DNA reads TGTGCCAGCAGCCAAGGGGGTAACCAGCCCCAGCATTTT. This sequence encodes CASSQGGNQPQHF.